This TCR beta chain was profiled in a study of tumor and adjacent non-tumor tissue in lung cancer. The overall study: Some 3.9 million productive TCRbeta reads were obtained per sample on average.

TCRbeta libraries were built with three rounds of nested PCR, modified from ARM-PCR. TCRdb ran MiXCR on the multiplex PCR reads and lists one entry per CDR3 protein. This sample has 81,000 or so distinct CDR3 sequences, with 80% to 90% found just once. About this clonotype itself: Its antigen is unknown. The junction shows a germline mismatch at one end, possibly a read error.

Broader study findings: Tumor repertoires had a smaller top 100 clone share than normal lung. Shorter survival was associated with higher TCR diversity in tumors. Significantly higher TCR diversity was found in tumor than normal lung.

Per the germline V gene, CDR1 is DFQATT and CDR2 is SNEGSKA (reference sequence). The CDR3 covers 12 residues. This sample's RNA came from whole unsorted tissue. Distant lung tissue was collected more than 3 cm away from the tumor edge. The sequencing sample was made of distant non-tumor lung tissue. This receptor was taken from a man between 60 and 75 years old with non-small cell lung cancer. V usage is TRBV20-1 and J usage is TRBJ2-7; D is unresolved. The CDR3 nucleotides are TGCAATGCTAGAGTGAGTGACTACGAGCAGTACTTC. Protein: CNARVSDYEQYF.